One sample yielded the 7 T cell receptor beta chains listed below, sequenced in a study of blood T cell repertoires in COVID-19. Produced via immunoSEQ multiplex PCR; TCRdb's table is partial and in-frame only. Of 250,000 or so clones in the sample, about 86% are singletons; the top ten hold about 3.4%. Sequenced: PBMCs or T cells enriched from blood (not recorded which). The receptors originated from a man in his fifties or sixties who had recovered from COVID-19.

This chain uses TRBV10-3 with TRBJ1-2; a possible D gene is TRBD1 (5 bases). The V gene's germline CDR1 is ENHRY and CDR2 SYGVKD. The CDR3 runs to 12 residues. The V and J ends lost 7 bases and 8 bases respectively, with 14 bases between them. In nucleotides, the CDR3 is TGTGCCATCACCAGAGACAGTAGCGGCTACACCTTC. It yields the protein CAITRDSSGYTF.

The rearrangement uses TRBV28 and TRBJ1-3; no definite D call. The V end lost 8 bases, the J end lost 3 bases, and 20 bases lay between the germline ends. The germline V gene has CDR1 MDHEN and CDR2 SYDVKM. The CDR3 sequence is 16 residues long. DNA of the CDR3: TGTGCCAGCGCATGGGCCAGCGGTTCTTTTGGAAACACCATATATTTT. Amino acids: CASAWASGSFGNTIYF.

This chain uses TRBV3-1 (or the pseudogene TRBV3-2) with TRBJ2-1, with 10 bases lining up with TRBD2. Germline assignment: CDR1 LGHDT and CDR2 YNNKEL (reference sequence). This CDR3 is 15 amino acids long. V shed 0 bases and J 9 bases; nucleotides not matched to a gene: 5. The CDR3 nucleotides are TGTGCCAGCAGCCAAGAGGATAGCGGGAGGAGTGAGCAGTTCTTC. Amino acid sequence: CASSQEDSGRSEQFF.

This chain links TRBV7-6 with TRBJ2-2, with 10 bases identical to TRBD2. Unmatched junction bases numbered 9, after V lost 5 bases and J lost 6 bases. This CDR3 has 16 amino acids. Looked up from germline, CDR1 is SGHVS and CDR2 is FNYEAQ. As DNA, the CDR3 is TGTGCCAGCAGCCCAGGGGTAGCGGGGGGTGCCGGGGAGCTGTTTTTT. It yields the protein CASSPGVAGGAGELFF.

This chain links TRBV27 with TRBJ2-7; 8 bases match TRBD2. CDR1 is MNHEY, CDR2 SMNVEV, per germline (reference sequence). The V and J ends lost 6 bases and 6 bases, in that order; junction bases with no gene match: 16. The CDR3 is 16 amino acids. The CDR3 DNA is TGTGCCAGCAGGCGAGACGCGGGACTAGGGACGGTCGAGCAGTACTTC. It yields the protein CASRRDAGLGTVEQYF.

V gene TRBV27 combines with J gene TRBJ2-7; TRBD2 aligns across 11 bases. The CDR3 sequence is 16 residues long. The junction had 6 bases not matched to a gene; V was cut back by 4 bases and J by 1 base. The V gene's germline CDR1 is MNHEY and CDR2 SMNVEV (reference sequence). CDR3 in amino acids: CASSSWTSGLSYEQYF. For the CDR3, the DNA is TGTGCCAGCAGTTCGTGGACTAGCGGGTTATCCTACGAGCAGTACTTC.

CDR3 DNA sequence: TGTGCCAGCAGTAACACAGGATCTCGAAGCAATCAGCCCCAGCATTTT. This gives the protein CASSNTGSRSNQPQHF. The chain is built from TRBV6-6 and TRBJ1-5; TRBD1 is a possible D gene (5 bases). CDR1 is MNHNY, CDR2 SVGAGI, per germline (reference sequence). The CDR3 loop spans 16 amino acids. Trimming stripped 5 bases from V and 1 base from J, with 15 bases between.